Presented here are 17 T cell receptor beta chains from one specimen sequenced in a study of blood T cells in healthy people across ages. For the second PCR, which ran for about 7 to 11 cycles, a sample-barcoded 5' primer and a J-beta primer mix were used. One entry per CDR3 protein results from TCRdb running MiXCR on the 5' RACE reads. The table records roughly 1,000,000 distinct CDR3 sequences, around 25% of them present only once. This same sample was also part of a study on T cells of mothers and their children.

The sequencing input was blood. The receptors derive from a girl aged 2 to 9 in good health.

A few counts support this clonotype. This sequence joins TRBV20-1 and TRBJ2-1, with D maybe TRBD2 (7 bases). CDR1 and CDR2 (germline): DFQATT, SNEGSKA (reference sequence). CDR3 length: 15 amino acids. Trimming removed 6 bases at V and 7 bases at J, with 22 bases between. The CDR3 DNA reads TGCAGTGCCACCGTAACGGGGGGCCGGGGAAATGAGCAGTTCTTC. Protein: CSATVTGGRGNEQFF.

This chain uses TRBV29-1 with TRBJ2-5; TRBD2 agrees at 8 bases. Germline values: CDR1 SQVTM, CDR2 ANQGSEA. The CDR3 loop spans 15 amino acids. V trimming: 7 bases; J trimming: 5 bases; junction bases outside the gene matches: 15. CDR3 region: CSAWTSQPRGETQYF. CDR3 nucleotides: TGCAGCGCCTGGACTAGCCAACCTAGGGGGGAGACCCAGTACTTC.

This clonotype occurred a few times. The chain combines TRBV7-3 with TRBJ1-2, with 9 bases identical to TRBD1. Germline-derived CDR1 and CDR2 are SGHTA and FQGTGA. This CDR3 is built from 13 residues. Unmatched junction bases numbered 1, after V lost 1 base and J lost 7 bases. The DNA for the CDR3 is TGTGCCAGCAGCTTAAACAGGGGGCTTGGCTACACCTTC. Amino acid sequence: CASSLNRGLGYTF.

The CDR3 sequence: CASTAGTNSPLHF. For the CDR3, the DNA is TGTGCCAGCACCGCCGGGACTAATTCACCCCTCCACTTT. This chain links TRBV12-3 or TRBV12-4 with TRBJ1-6; D possibly corresponds to TRBD1 (5 bases). The CDR3 loop spans 13 amino acids. V was shortened by 7 bases and J by 6 bases, with 10 bases between the two germline ends.

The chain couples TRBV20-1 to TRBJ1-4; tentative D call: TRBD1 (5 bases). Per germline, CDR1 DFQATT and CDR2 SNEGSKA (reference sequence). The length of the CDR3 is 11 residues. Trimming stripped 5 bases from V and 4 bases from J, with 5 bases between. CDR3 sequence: CSAGGNEKLFF. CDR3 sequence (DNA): TGCAGTGCTGGGGGTAATGAAAAACTGTTTTTT.

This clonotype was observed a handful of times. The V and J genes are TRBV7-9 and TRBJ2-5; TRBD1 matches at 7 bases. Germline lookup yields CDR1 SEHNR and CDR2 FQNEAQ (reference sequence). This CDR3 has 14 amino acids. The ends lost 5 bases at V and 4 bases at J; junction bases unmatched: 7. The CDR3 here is CASSGGQSIETQYF. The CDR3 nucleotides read TGTGCCAGCAGCGGGGGACAGAGCATAGAGACCCAGTACTTC.

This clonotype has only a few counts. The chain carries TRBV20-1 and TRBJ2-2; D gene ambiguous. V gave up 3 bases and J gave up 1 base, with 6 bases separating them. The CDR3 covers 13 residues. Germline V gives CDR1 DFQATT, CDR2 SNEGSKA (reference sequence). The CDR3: CSARPENTGELFF. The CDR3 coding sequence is TGCAGTGCTAGGCCTGAGAACACCGGGGAGCTGTTTTTT.

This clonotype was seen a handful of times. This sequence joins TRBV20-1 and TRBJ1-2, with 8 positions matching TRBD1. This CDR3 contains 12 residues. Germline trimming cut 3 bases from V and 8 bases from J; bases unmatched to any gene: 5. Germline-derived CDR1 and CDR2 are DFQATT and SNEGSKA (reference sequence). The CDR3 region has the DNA TGCAGTGCTAGCGGACAGGGAATCGGCTACACCTTC. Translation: CSASGQGIGYTF.

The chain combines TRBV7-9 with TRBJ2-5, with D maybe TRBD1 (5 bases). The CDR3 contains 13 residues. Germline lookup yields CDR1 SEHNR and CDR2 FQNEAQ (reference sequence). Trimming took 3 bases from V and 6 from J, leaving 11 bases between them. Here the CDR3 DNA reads TGTGCCAGCAGCTTTCAGGGCCCGAAGACCCAGTACTTC. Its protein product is CASSFQGPKTQYF.

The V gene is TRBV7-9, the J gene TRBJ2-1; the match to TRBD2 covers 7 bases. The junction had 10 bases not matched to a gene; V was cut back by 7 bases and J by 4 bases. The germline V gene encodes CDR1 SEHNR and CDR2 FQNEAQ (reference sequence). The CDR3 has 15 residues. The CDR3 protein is CASTFTGTTYNEQFF. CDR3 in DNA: TGTGCCAGCACCTTCACCGGGACTACGTACAATGAGCAGTTCTTC.

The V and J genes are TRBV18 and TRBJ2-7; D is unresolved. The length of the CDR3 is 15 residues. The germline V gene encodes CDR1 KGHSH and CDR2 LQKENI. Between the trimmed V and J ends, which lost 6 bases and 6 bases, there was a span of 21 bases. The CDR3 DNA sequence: TGTGCCAGCTCCCCTCGAGGACGGGTGGTAGTCGAGCAGTACTTC. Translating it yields CASSPRGRVVVEQYF.

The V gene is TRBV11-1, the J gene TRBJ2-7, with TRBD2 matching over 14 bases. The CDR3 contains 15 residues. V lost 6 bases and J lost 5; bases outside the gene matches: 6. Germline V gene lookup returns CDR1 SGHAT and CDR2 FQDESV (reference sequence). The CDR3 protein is CASRVGLAGDHEQYF. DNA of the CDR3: TGTGCCAGCAGAGTGGGACTAGCGGGGGATCACGAGCAGTACTTC.

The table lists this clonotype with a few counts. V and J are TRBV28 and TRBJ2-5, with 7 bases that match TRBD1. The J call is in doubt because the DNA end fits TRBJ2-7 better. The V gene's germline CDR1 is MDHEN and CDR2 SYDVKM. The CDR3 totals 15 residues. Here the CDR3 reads CASRTGDGRRHEQYF. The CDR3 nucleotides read TGTGCCAGCAGAACAGGGGACGGCCGGCGACACGAGCAGTACTTC.

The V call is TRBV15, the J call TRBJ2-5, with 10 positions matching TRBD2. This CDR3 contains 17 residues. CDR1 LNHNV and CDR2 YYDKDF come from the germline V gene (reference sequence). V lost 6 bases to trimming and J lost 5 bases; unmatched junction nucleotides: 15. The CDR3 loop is CATRDIKAGGPGETQYF. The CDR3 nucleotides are TGTGCCACCAGAGATATCAAAGCGGGAGGGCCAGGGGAGACCCAGTACTTC.

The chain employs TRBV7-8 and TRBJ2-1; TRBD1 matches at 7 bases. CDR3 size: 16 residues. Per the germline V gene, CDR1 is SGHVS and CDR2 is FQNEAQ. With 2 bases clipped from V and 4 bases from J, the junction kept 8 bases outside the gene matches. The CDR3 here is CASSLRLSGQYNEQFF. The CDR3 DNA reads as TGTGCCAGCAGCTTAAGACTTTCGGGACAGTACAATGAGCAGTTCTTC.

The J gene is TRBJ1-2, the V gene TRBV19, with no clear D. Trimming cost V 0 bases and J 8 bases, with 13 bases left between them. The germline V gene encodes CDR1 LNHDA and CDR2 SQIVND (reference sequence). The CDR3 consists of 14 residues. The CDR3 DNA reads TGTGCCAGTAGTATAGATCTGTTGGATTACGGCTACACCTTC. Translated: CASSIDLLDYGYTF.

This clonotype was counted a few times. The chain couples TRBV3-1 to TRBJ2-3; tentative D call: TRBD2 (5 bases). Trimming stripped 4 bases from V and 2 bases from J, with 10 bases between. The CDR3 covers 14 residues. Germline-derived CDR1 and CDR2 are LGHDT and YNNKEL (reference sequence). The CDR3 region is CASSLLEDTDTQYF. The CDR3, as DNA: TGTGCCAGCAGCCTACTAGAGGACACAGATACGCAGTATTTT.